Shown below are 12 T cell receptor beta chains from a single sample sequenced in a study of blood T cells in healthy people across ages (dated by TCRdb to between 2014 and 2017). Library prep was done by 5' RACE. The reads were generated on an Illumina HiSeq 2500. The second PCR ran for roughly 7 to 11 cycles and used a J-beta primer mix along with a sample-barcoded 5' primer. Through fastp at Q25 and MiXCR, TCRdb rebuilt clones from the public reads, retaining in-frame beta chains. Each record represents a unique CDR3 protein, reported with the most common genes and DNA among its rows. The sample table records 950,000 to 1,200,000 distinct CDR3 sequences; 30% to 40% of these occur just once. The ten largest make up about 12% of the sample. Sequencing input: blood. The receptor source for this set is a man between 18 and 35 years old in good health.

The J gene is TRBJ2-7, the V gene TRBV25-1, with no clear D. The CDR3 consists of 15 residues. Germline V CDR1 and CDR2: MGHDK, SYGVNS. V was clipped by 2 bases and J by 5 bases, with 16 bases between them. CDR3 region: CASSERSPHRDEQYF. In DNA form, the CDR3 reads TGTGCCAGCAGTGAACGTTCGCCTCATAGGGACGAGCAGTACTTC.

The chain carries TRBV3-1 and TRBJ1-6; no reliable D call. This CDR3 is 13 amino acids long. Germline V gene data show CDR1 as LGHDT and CDR2 as YNNKEL (reference sequence). The V end was cut by 0 bases, the J end by 10 bases, with 7 bases between. This CDR3 reads CASSQDTGSPLHF. CDR3 DNA sequence: TGTGCCAGCAGCCAAGATACTGGATCACCCCTCCACTTT.

This clonotype was detected ten times or more. The CDR3 DNA follows: TGTGCCAGCAGCCCCCCTCTTAGGGGGGCCAACGTCCTGACTTTC. Translated: CASSPPLRGANVLTF. The J gene is TRBJ2-6, the V gene TRBV12-3 or TRBV12-4; D is uncertain. The V and J ends lost 6 bases and 4 bases respectively, with 13 bases between them. The CDR3 runs to 15 residues.

The genes are TRBV10-3 and TRBJ2-5; D is undetermined. In germline, CDR1 is ENHRY, CDR2 SYGVKD. The CDR3 sequence is 14 residues long. The ends were cut back, 4 bases at V and 11 bases at J, with 20 bases in the middle. The CDR3 reads CAISAPTQPNEQYF. CDR3 coding DNA: TGTGCCATCAGTGCCCCGACCCAGCCCAATGAGCAGTACTTC.

The chain employs TRBV27 and TRBJ1-2; the match to TRBD1 covers 7 bases. The J segment lost 4 bases and the V segment lost 5 bases, leaving 10 bases of the junction unmatched. The V gene's germline CDR1 is MNHEY and CDR2 SMNVEV (reference sequence). The length of the CDR3 is 15 residues. The DNA for the CDR3 is TGTGCCAGCAGTCCTATCGACAGGGTGGTCTATGGCTACACCTTC. Translating it yields CASSPIDRVVYGYTF.

The table lists this clonotype with a few counts. The rearrangement uses TRBV29-1 and TRBJ1-1; the D gene is possibly TRBD1 (6 bases). There are 13 residues in the CDR3. The germline gives CDR1 SQVTM, CDR2 ANQGSEA. Trimming pared 7 bases from V and 4 bases from J, leaving 16 bases between. The CDR3 spells CSATTGGRTEAFF. CDR3 nucleotide sequence: TGCAGCGCTACCACGGGGGGCCGCACTGAAGCTTTCTTT.

Points on this clonotype: At one of its ends the junction is not consistent with the germline gene, which may arise from a read error. The J gene is TRBJ2-1, the V gene TRBV6-5; 14 bases map to TRBD2. The CDR3 contains 18 residues. The germline CDR1 and CDR2 sequences are MNHEY and SVGAGI. The CDR3 DNA sequence: TGTGCCAGCGGTTACTGGGGACTAGCGGGGGCCGGGGACAATGAGCAGTTCTTC. It is translated as CASGYWGLAGAGDNEQFF.

The chain links TRBV7-9 to TRBJ2-3; TRBD1 matches 9 bases. V dropped 3 bases and J dropped 6; count of bases not matched to a gene: 4. The germline V gene encodes CDR1 SEHNR and CDR2 FQNEAQ (reference sequence). The CDR3 loop spans 14 amino acids. This chain's CDR3 is CASSLNRGRDTQYF. As DNA, the CDR3 is TGTGCCAGCAGCTTGAACAGGGGGCGCGATACGCAGTATTTT.

The V and J genes are TRBV9 and TRBJ1-2; 8 bases fit TRBD1. The germline CDR1 and CDR2 sequences are SGDLS and YYNGEE. The V and J ends lost 3 bases and 6 bases, in that order; junction bases with no gene match: 4. There are 13 residues in the CDR3. The CDR3 spells CASSGTGKHGYTF. Written as DNA, the CDR3 is TGTGCCAGCAGCGGGACAGGGAAACATGGCTACACCTTC. The whole variable domain, filled in from reference TRBV9 and TRBJ1-2, reads DSGVTQTPKHLITATGQRVTLRCSPRSGDLSVYWYQQSLDQGLQFLIQYYNGEERAKGNILERFSAQQFPDLHSELNLSSLELGDSALYFCASSGTGKHGYTFGSGTRLTVV.

The chain recombines TRBV12-3 or TRBV12-4 with TRBJ2-4; the match to TRBD1 covers 8 bases. The CDR3 spans 16 residues. Trimming at V came to 7 bases and at J to 0 bases, leaving 8 bases not matched to a gene. The chain's CDR3 is CASTERQGRAKNIQYF. DNA for the CDR3: TGTGCCAGCACCGAACGACAGGGGAGAGCCAAAAACATTCAGTACTTC.

This clonotype was seen only a few times. The chain is built from TRBV11-1 and TRBJ2-3, with 7 bases that match TRBD1. The CDR3 contains 17 residues. Germline-derived CDR1 and CDR2 are SGHAT and FQDESV (reference sequence). The J segment lost 4 bases and the V segment lost 0 bases, leaving 10 bases of the junction unmatched. CDR3 loop: CASSLALVGGDSDTQYF. Written as DNA, the CDR3 is TGTGCCAGCAGCTTAGCACTGGTAGGGGGCGATTCAGATACGCAGTATTTT.

The rearrangement joins TRBV29-1 to TRBJ1-2; no clear D gene. Trimming removed 7 bases at V and 8 bases at J, with 17 bases between. Germline V lookup: CDR1 SQVTM, CDR2 ANQGSEA. The CDR3 has 12 residues. CDR3 in amino acids: CSAGVPLRGYTF. The CDR3 DNA reads TGCAGCGCTGGGGTGCCCTTGAGGGGCTACACCTTC.